The 10 T cell receptor beta chains below were found in one sample sequenced in a study of blood T cell repertoires in COVID-19. The method was immunoSEQ multiplex PCR; TCRdb's version includes in-frame clones alone and lacks a portion of them. The sample consists of approximately 190,000 clones, about 81% of them appearing once. The sequencing sample was made of peripheral blood. The source is a man younger than 45 with active or convalescent COVID-19.

V usage is TRBV4-1 and J usage is TRBJ2-1, with a possible D match to TRBD2 (5 bases). CDR1 MGHRA and CDR2 YSYEKL come from the germline V gene. The CDR3 runs to 15 residues. V lost 7 bases and J lost 10, with 23 bases in between. CDR3 nucleotides: TGCGCCAGCACCAAGGGAGCAGGAGAGGCCTACGAGCAGTTCTTC. The encoded protein is CASTKGAGEAYEQFF.

A single count supports this clone. V gene TRBV6-5 combines with J gene TRBJ1-3, with D tentatively TRBD1 (6 bases). This CDR3 has 14 amino acids. The germline V and J ends were trimmed by 8 bases and 0 bases, with 11 bases remaining between them. The V gene's germline CDR1 is MNHEY and CDR2 SVGAGI. The CDR3 bases are TGTGCCAGCCCACAGGGAAACTCTGGAAACACCATATATTTT. It encodes CASPQGNSGNTIYF.

The gene calls are TRBV12-5 and TRBJ1-2; no firm D call. The CDR3 sequence is 13 residues long. Germline CDR1 LGHNT, CDR2 FRNRAP. The V and J ends lost 6 bases and 8 bases respectively, with 16 bases between them. CDR3 residues: CASGIPPGRGYTF. The CDR3 DNA is TGTGCTAGTGGCATCCCACCAGGCAGGGGCTACACCTTC.

This sequence joins TRBV9 and TRBJ2-1, with 14 bases lining up with TRBD2. The CDR3 is 16 amino acids. Germline V gives CDR1 SGDLS, CDR2 YYNGEE. Trimming took 5 bases from V and 3 from J; bases not matched to a gene: 4. CDR3 protein: CASSDGLAGGYNEQFF. CDR3 nucleotides: TGTGCCAGCAGTGACGGACTAGCGGGAGGCTACAATGAGCAGTTCTTC.

The chain has TRBV24-1 and TRBJ1-6; 9 bases agree with TRBD1. The CDR3 spans 16 residues. Germline assignment: CDR1 KGHDR and CDR2 SFDVKD. V gave up 9 bases and J gave up 10 bases; unmatched junction bases: 15. The CDR3 region has the DNA TGTGCCACCTTTTCAAGTGGGGACAGGGAAAACTCACCCCTCCACTTT. Translated: CATFSSGDRENSPLHF.

The chain is built from TRBV24-1 and TRBJ2-3, with TRBD1 matching 7 bases. The CDR3 is 17 residues long. Germline CDR1 reads KGHDR; CDR2 reads SFDVKD. V trimming: 0 bases; J trimming: 2 bases; junction bases outside the gene matches: 7. CDR3 amino acids: CATSDLAGGVNTDTQYF. The DNA for the CDR3 is TGTGCCACCAGTGATTTGGCAGGGGGAGTTAACACAGATACGCAGTATTTT.

This chain links TRBV4-3 with TRBJ2-1, with D tentatively TRBD2 (5 bases). CDR3 length equals 13 residues. From germline, CDR1 is LGHNA and CDR2 YSLEER. Trimming removed 1 base from V and 9 bases from J, with 10 bases in between. CDR3 nucleotides: TGCGCCAGCAGCCAAGTGTTTAGCGTTGAGCAGTTCTTC. Its translation is CASSQVFSVEQFF.

This CDR3 is CASSIDLSPGFGYTF. Written as DNA, the CDR3 is TGTGCCAGTAGTATAGATCTATCCCCCGGGTTCGGCTACACCTTC. The chain employs TRBV19 and TRBJ1-2; D remains unclear. Between the trimmed V and J ends, which lost 0 bases and 8 bases, there was a span of 16 bases. Per the germline V gene, CDR1 is LNHDA and CDR2 is SQIVND (reference sequence). The CDR3 covers 15 residues.

The chain combines TRBV4-2 with TRBJ1-2; the D is unclear. From germline, CDR1 is LGHNA and CDR2 YNFKEQ. The CDR3 has 15 residues. With 0 bases removed from V and 5 bases from J, the gap between germline ends came to 13 bases. The CDR3 sequence: CASSQDRGFRYGYTF. Written as DNA, the CDR3 is TGTGCCAGCAGCCAAGATCGAGGGTTCCGGTATGGCTACACCTTC.

The chain links TRBV19 to TRBJ1-6; D call uncertain. V was shortened by 4 bases and J by 5 bases, with 6 bases between the two germline ends. This CDR3 has 13 amino acids. Looked up from germline, CDR1 is LNHDA and CDR2 is SQIVND (reference sequence). The DNA of the CDR3 is TGTGCCAGTAGTAACTTCAATAATTCACCCCTCCACTTT. Translating gives CASSNFNNSPLHF.